Below, 15 T cell receptor beta chains from the same sample are listed, as sequenced in a study of radiation and T cells in renal cell carcinoma. Time point defined: blood 2 weeks post-SBRT. Treatment given: 15 Gy SBRT to primary tumor, nephrectomy 4 weeks later. Repertoires were generated with immunoSEQ multiplex PCR, while TCRdb's copy carries only in-frame clones and drops some. The data show 40,000 to 60,000 clones, approximately 80% seen once. Source: blood, taken from a patient whose treatment included radiotherapy and nephrectomy. Receptor source: a woman aged 65 to 85 with renal cell carcinoma.

This clone has only a few counts. The chain recombines TRBV2 with TRBJ1-1, with D uncertain. Trimming left V 6 bases short and J 0 bases short, with 8 bases between. The CDR3 is made up of 13 amino acids. CDR1 is SNHLY and CDR2 is FYNNEI in the germline V gene. Here the CDR3 DNA reads TGTGCCAGCAGGGCAGAGCTGAACACTGAAGCTTTCTTT. Residues: CASRAELNTEAFF.

The chain couples TRBV4-1 to TRBJ2-3, with unresolved D. Germline assignment: CDR1 MGHRA and CDR2 YSYEKL. V shed 1 base and J shed 7 bases, with 9 bases lying between them. The CDR3 has 13 amino acids. The CDR3 region has the DNA TGCGCCAGCAGCCAAGTACAACAAAATACGCAGTATTTT. It yields the protein CASSQVQQNTQYF.

J is TRBJ1-2 and V is TRBV28, with TRBD1 matching 7 bases. This CDR3 comprises 17 residues. Germline V lookup: CDR1 MDHEN, CDR2 SYDVKM. Trimming took 4 bases from V and 5 from J; bases not matched to a gene: 16. This CDR3 is CASSSPGQGGLKYGYTF. The CDR3 DNA reads as TGTGCCAGCAGTTCTCCCGGGCAGGGGGGGCTAAAGTATGGCTACACCTTC.

The chain links TRBV7-9 to TRBJ1-1; TRBD1 agrees at 8 bases. In germline, CDR1 is SEHNR, CDR2 FQNEAQ (reference sequence). V trimming: 0 bases; J trimming: 3 bases; junction bases outside the gene matches: 6. This CDR3 is 16 amino acids long. The CDR3: CASSLAQTGDDTEAFF. CDR3 bases: TGTGCCAGCAGCTTAGCCCAGACAGGGGATGACACTGAAGCTTTCTTT.

The chain carries TRBV7-9 and TRBJ2-1; 7 bases match TRBD1. The CDR3 is made up of 16 amino acids. Germline V lookup: CDR1 SEHNR, CDR2 FQNEAQ (reference sequence). V shed 5 bases and J 2 bases; nucleotides not matched to a gene: 9. CDR3: CASSVPGTDTYNEQFF. The CDR3 DNA reads TGTGCCAGCAGCGTCCCCGGGACAGACACCTACAATGAGCAGTTCTTC.

The chain combines TRBV27 with TRBJ2-5; 7 bases match TRBD2. The V gene end was trimmed by 6 bases and the J gene end by 7 bases; junction bases not matched to a gene: 8. There are 13 residues in the CDR3. Germline values: CDR1 MNHEY, CDR2 SMNVEV (reference sequence). CDR3 sequence reads: CASSHGGYGTQYF. The CDR3 DNA is TGTGCCAGCAGCCACGGGGGGTATGGGACCCAGTACTTC.

V usage is TRBV6-5 and J usage is TRBJ1-1, with unresolved D. CDR1 is MNHEY and CDR2 is SVGAGI in the germline V gene. There are 14 residues in the CDR3. V lost 2 bases, J lost 1 base, and 8 bases lay in between. The CDR3 reads CASSYGGSNTEAFF. The CDR3 nucleotides are TGTGCCAGCAGTTACGGTGGGTCGAACACTGAAGCTTTCTTT.

The count of this clone is one. The genes are TRBV6-1 and TRBJ1-5, with 12 bases lining up with TRBD1. The V gene's germline CDR1 is MNHNS and CDR2 SASEGT. J gave up 3 bases and V 4 bases, and 4 bases lay outside the gene matches. This CDR3 has 16 residues. CDR3 nucleotides: TGTGCCAGCAGTGGCCGGGGACAGGGGGCCAATCAGCCCCAGCATTTT. Protein product: CASSGRGQGANQPQHF.

The J gene is TRBJ2-5, the V gene TRBV6-6; 10 bases are shared with TRBD2. CDR1 MNHNY and CDR2 SVGAGI come from the germline V gene (reference sequence). After removal of 6 bases from V and 1 base from J, the junction contained 5 bases not matched to a gene. The length of the CDR3 is 15 residues. CDR3 region: CASSSSGGPQETQYF. The DNA of the CDR3 is TGTGCCAGCAGCAGTAGCGGGGGGCCCCAAGAGACCCAGTACTTC.

The J gene is TRBJ1-6, the V gene TRBV10-1, with D maybe TRBD1 (6 bases). CDR1 and CDR2 from the germline V gene are WNHNN and SYGVQD (reference sequence). CDR3 length: 16 amino acids. The ends were cut back, 8 bases at V and 7 bases at J, with 21 bases in the middle. The CDR3 DNA reads as TGCGCCAGCCCCCCGGGGTTTGGGGGGGCGAATTCACCCCTCCACTTT. It is translated as CASPPGFGGANSPLHF.

V usage is TRBV10-3 and J usage is TRBJ1-1; D is perhaps TRBD1 (6 bases). The CDR3 loop spans 14 amino acids. Trimming stripped 8 bases from V and 7 bases from J, with 20 bases between. CDR1 and CDR2 from the germline V gene are ENHRY and SYGVKD. The CDR3 is CAILRTAPRDEAFF. CDR3 bases: TGTGCCATCTTACGGACAGCACCCAGGGATGAAGCTTTCTTT.

The chain couples TRBV5-1 to TRBJ2-7; D tentatively reads TRBD1 or TRBD2 (5 bases each). Germline CDR1 is SGHRS and CDR2 is YFSETQ. V was cut by 0 bases and J by 1 base, with 14 bases left in between. CDR3 length equals 16 residues. CDR3 in amino acids: CASSLELGTESYEQYF. CDR3 DNA sequence: TGCGCCAGCAGCTTGGAGCTCGGGACGGAATCCTACGAGCAGTACTTC.

This clone was picked up one time. Here the CDR3 DNA reads TGTGCCAGCAGTGACGAGGGACAGGGGGTAGATACGCAGTATTTT. This encodes CASSDEGQGVDTQYF. This chain connects TRBV6-1 to TRBJ2-3; 11 bases agree with TRBD1. CDR1 is MNHNS, CDR2 SASEGT, per germline. J lost 5 bases, V lost 3 bases, and 4 bases had no gene match. This CDR3 is built from 15 residues.

The genes are TRBV7-2 and TRBJ1-2; TRBD1 matches at 8 bases. Germline assignment: CDR1 SGHTA and CDR2 FQGNSA. The CDR3 loop spans 15 amino acids. With V trimmed by 6 bases and J by 2 bases, 8 bases remained unmatched. The CDR3 DNA reads as TGTGCCAGCAGGGCTGGGGCAGGGGGCAACTATGGCTACACCTTC. Amino acid sequence: CASRAGAGGNYGYTF.

The V gene is TRBV9, the J gene TRBJ2-1, with D possibly being TRBD1 or TRBD2 (6 bases each). CDR3 length: 14 residues. V lost 4 bases to trimming and J lost 3 bases, with 11 bases between them. Germline loops: CDR1 SGDLS, CDR2 YYNGEE. CDR3: CASSSGAIYNEQFF. CDR3 bases: TGTGCCAGCAGCTCGGGGGCGATCTACAATGAGCAGTTCTTC. Full variable domain (outside the CDR3, taken from reference TRBV9 and TRBJ2-1): DSGVTQTPKHLITATGQRVTLRCSPRSGDLSVYWYQQSLDQGLQFLIQYYNGEERAKGNILERFSAQQFPDLHSELNLSSLELGDSALYFCASSSGAIYNEQFFGPGTRLTVL.